A single sample gave rise to the 16 T cell receptor beta chains below, sequenced in a study of blood T cell repertoires in COVID-19. TCRdb keeps only in-frame clones here, not all; method: immunoSEQ multiplex PCR. The sample includes 200,000 to 250,000 clones, less than 90% of them seen just once. The specimen was peripheral blood. The receptors derive from a man in his thirties or forties with active or convalescent COVID-19.

The CDR3 here is CASSYRWTDNQPQHF. The CDR3 DNA reads TGTGCCAGCAGTTACCGATGGACAGACAATCAGCCCCAGCATTTT. The chain recombines TRBV6-5 with TRBJ1-5, with D possibly being TRBD1 (6 bases). Germline CDR1 is MNHEY and CDR2 is SVGAGI. Trimming left V 2 bases short and J 3 bases short, with 11 bases between. The CDR3 is 15 amino acids.

This chain uses TRBV2 with TRBJ2-7, with a possible D match to TRBD2 (6 bases). V was shortened by 3 bases and J by 6 bases, with 18 bases between the two germline ends. The CDR3 consists of 15 residues. The germline gives CDR1 SNHLY, CDR2 FYNNEI. As DNA, the CDR3 is TGTGCCAGCAGTGACCGGGGGACGGGGGACGGCGAGCAGTACTTC. This gives the protein CASSDRGTGDGEQYF.

This clone was counted between two and nine times. The V and J genes are TRBV5-1 and TRBJ1-2; no firm D call. The CDR3 has 14 residues. V dropped 1 base and J dropped 1 base, with 8 bases sitting between them. Germline CDR1 SGHRS, CDR2 YFSETQ. The CDR3 DNA follows: TGCGCCAGCAGCTTGTCAGGCGATAACTATGGCTACACCTTC. Translation gives CASSLSGDNYGYTF.

V and J are TRBV2 and TRBJ1-2; D is unclear. This CDR3 comprises 12 residues. The germline V gene has CDR1 SNHLY and CDR2 FYNNEI. The V end was cut by 2 bases, the J end by 4 bases, with 5 bases between. CDR3 coding DNA: TGTGCCAGCAGTGAACTCCCCTATGGCTACACCTTC. As protein: CASSELPYGYTF.

V gene TRBV19 combines with J gene TRBJ1-4, with D tentatively TRBD1 (6 bases). This CDR3 comprises 14 residues. The germline gives CDR1 LNHDA, CDR2 SQIVND (reference sequence). V gave up 4 bases and J gave up 5 bases, with 11 bases separating them. CDR3 coding DNA: TGTGCCAGTAGTAGGGGGCTGTTGAATGAAAAACTGTTTTTT. This gives the protein CASSRGLLNEKLFF.

This rearrangement joins TRBV4-3 to TRBJ2-3, with 8 bases lining up with TRBD2. Per the germline V gene, CDR1 is LGHNA and CDR2 is YSLEER. The CDR3 consists of 18 residues. V was pared by 0 bases and J by 2 bases, with 10 bases of the junction left unmatched. CDR3 sequence reads: CASSQDRWGAGATDTQYF. The CDR3 coding sequence is TGCGCCAGCAGCCAAGACCGGTGGGGAGCGGGGGCCACAGATACGCAGTATTTT.

This chain links TRBV28 with TRBJ1-6, with D tentatively TRBD1 (5 bases). The ends were cut back, 5 bases at V and 10 bases at J, with 18 bases in the middle. Per the germline V gene, CDR1 is MDHEN and CDR2 is SYDVKM. The CDR3 totals 15 residues. CDR3 region: CASSPTGTGASPLHF. The CDR3 DNA sequence: TGTGCCAGCAGTCCAACCGGGACTGGAGCATCACCCCTCCACTTT. The full variable domain, with the rest looked up from reference TRBV28 and TRBJ1-6, is DVKVTQSSRYLVKRTGEKVFLECVQDMDHENMFWYRQDPGLGLRLIYFSYDVKMKEKGDIPEGYSVSREKKERFSLILESASTNQTSMYLCASSPTGTGASPLHFGNGTRLTVT.

The chain links TRBV2 to TRBJ2-7; 9 bases agree with TRBD1. CDR1 is SNHLY, CDR2 FYNNEI, per germline. The CDR3 is 15 residues long. Trimming took 4 bases from V and 2 from J; bases not matched to a gene: 6. The DNA of the CDR3 is TGTGCCAGCAGTGGGAGGACAGGGGAAGCCTACGAGCAGTACTTC. Encoded protein: CASSGRTGEAYEQYF.

The genes are TRBV7-3 and TRBJ2-1, with TRBD2 identical over 14 bases. The CDR3 has 15 residues. Germline V gene data show CDR1 as SGHTA and CDR2 as FQGTGA. V lost 5 bases and J lost 9; bases outside the gene matches: 6. The CDR3 bases are TGTGCCAGCAGCGCCGGGACTAGCGGGAGCGCTGAGCAGTTCTTC. This codes for CASSAGTSGSAEQFF.

V gene TRBV4-1 combines with J gene TRBJ2-5; perhaps TRBD1 as D (6 bases). CDR3 length: 16 residues. V was cut by 3 bases and J by 4 bases, with 18 bases left in between. The germline CDR1 and CDR2 sequences are MGHRA and YSYEKL. CDR3 sequence reads: CASSQKLQGGGETQYF. The CDR3 nucleotides are TGCGCCAGCAGCCAGAAGCTACAGGGTGGTGGAGAGACCCAGTACTTC.

The chain has TRBV21-1 and TRBJ2-2; TRBD2, the table's D call, lacks a check against the DNA. TRBV21-1 is a pseudogene segment. This CDR3 is 16 amino acids long. The CDR3 DNA reads TGTGCCAGCAGACCCTGGGAGAGCTTCGACACCGGGGAGCTGTTTTTT. Protein product: CASRPWESFDTGELFF.

The V gene is TRBV30, the J gene TRBJ2-2; D is uncertain. The V end was cut by 4 bases, the J end by 3 bases, with 12 bases between. The CDR3 has 14 amino acids. The germline gives CDR1 GTSNPN, CDR2 SVGIG (reference sequence). Written as DNA, the CDR3 is TGTGCCTGGAACCAGGTCCCCGACACCGGGGAGCTGTTTTTT. Translated, it gives CAWNQVPDTGELFF.

The chain links TRBV11-2 to TRBJ2-1; D might be TRBD1 (6 bases). Germline loops: CDR1 SGHAT, CDR2 FQNNGV. V was trimmed by 2 bases and J by 6 bases, leaving 14 bases between them. The CDR3 is 15 amino acids. The DNA of the CDR3 is TGTGCCAGCAGCTTAAATCCTGGGGGCATCAATGAGCAGTTCTTC. Protein: CASSLNPGGINEQFF.

V usage is TRBV7-6 and J usage is TRBJ1-2; 8 bases are a match to TRBD1. V shed 5 bases and J 7 bases; nucleotides not matched to a gene: 12. Germline CDR1 and CDR2: SGHVS and FNYEAQ. The CDR3 totals 15 residues. The CDR3 reads CASSPDRGVYVGYTF. The CDR3 bases are TGTGCCAGCAGCCCTGACAGGGGCGTCTATGTTGGCTACACCTTC.

The rearrangement uses TRBV11-2 and TRBJ1-4; D not certain. The V and J ends lost 2 bases and 10 bases respectively, with 17 bases between them. The germline gives CDR1 SGHAT, CDR2 FQNNGV. The CDR3 sequence is 15 residues long. The CDR3: CASSLPGSAAGKLFF. The DNA of the CDR3 is TGTGCCAGCAGCTTACCGGGGTCGGCAGCGGGAAAACTGTTTTTT.

This clone was observed a handful of times. The chain couples TRBV30 to TRBJ2-1; 10 nucleotides line up with TRBD2. The length of the CDR3 is 16 residues. Trimming took 7 bases from V and 9 from J; bases not matched to a gene: 18. Per germline, CDR1 GTSNPN and CDR2 SVGIG (reference sequence). CDR3 nucleotide sequence: TGTGCCTCAAACCGGGGGAGGCTAGCGGGAGTCGGTGAGCAGTTCTTC. Translating it yields CASNRGRLAGVGEQFF.